The 25 T cell receptor beta chains in this list originate from one sample, sequenced in a study of T cell responses to AZD1222 COVID-19 vaccine (dated by TCRdb to about 2021). Library preparation used the immunoSEQ multiplex PCR assay. The clones in this table, taken by TCRdb from immuneACCESS, are in-frame only. Not every clone is retained; where verified, under half of the shortfall comes from an unresolved V gene, and the cause of the rest is unknown. Recorded for this sample are some 120,000 clones; about 91% of them occurred a single time. The ten largest make up about 5% of the sample. What the time point label conveys for this sample: baseline before first vaccination. This sample comprised peripheral blood, obtained on day 0 of AZD1222 vaccination. The receptors here all came from an adult in good health.

The V and J genes are TRBV19 and TRBJ1-1; possibly TRBD1 for D (6 bases). This CDR3 is 15 amino acids long. Germline assignment: CDR1 LNHDA and CDR2 SQIVND (reference sequence). With 4 bases removed from V and 3 bases from J, the gap between germline ends came to 15 bases. The CDR3 loop reads CASSTLGHWDTEAFF. As DNA, the CDR3 is TGTGCCAGTAGTACGCTGGGACATTGGGACACTGAAGCTTTCTTT.

The V and J genes are TRBV19 and TRBJ1-1; possibly TRBD1 for D (5 bases). The CDR3 has 15 amino acids. V shed 6 bases and J shed 3 bases, with 17 bases lying between them. From germline, CDR1 is LNHDA and CDR2 SQIVND (reference sequence). The CDR3 is CASSLASMGDTEAFF. CDR3 nucleotides: TGTGCCAGTAGCCTAGCTTCGATGGGGGACACTGAAGCTTTCTTT.

This chain connects TRBV19 to TRBJ1-1, with D tentatively TRBD1 (6 bases). V gave up 6 bases and J gave up 6 bases, with 17 bases separating them. The CDR3 contains 14 residues. CDR1 and CDR2 (germline): LNHDA, SQIVND (reference sequence). DNA of the CDR3: TGTGCCAGTAGCTGGGGGGCAGGGACCTCTGAAGCTTTCTTT. It specifies CASSWGAGTSEAFF.

V is TRBV7-8 and J is TRBJ1-4, with 9 bases that match TRBD1. Trimming cost V 0 bases and J 8 bases; bases outside gene matches: 7. Germline assignment: CDR1 SGHVS and CDR2 FQNEAQ. The CDR3 is 16 amino acids. In DNA form, the CDR3 reads TGTGCCAGCAGCTTAGCGCTAGGACAGGGGCGCGAAAAACTGTTTTTT. Protein product: CASSLALGQGREKLFF.

J is TRBJ2-1 and V is TRBV7-2, with D unclear. Trimming took off 5 bases at V and 5 bases at J, with 19 bases between the two ends. The CDR3 sequence is 16 residues long. The germline V gene has CDR1 SGHTA and CDR2 FQGNSA. In nucleotides, the CDR3 is TGTGCCAGCAGCCCGACCAGGTCTTTGTCCCACAATGAGCAGTTCTTC. The encoded protein is CASSPTRSLSHNEQFF.

J is TRBJ1-6 and V is TRBV3-1 (or the pseudogene TRBV3-2); 8 bases map to TRBD1. V trimming: 4 bases; J trimming: 10 bases; junction bases outside the gene matches: 9. Germline V CDR1 and CDR2: LGHDT, YNNKEL (reference sequence). The CDR3 spans 15 residues. CDR3 sequence: CASSPQAGGTSPLHF. In DNA, the CDR3 is TGTGCCAGCAGCCCCCAAGCAGGGGGCACGTCACCCCTCCACTTT.

The chain uses TRBV5-1 and TRBJ1-1; possibly TRBD1 for D (6 bases). There are 15 residues in the CDR3. Germline loops: CDR1 SGHRS, CDR2 YFSETQ. V lost 2 bases and J 1 base, leaving 12 bases between the germline ends. CDR3 sequence: CASSLQGGTNTEAFF. CDR3 nucleotides: TGCGCCAGCAGCTTACAGGGAGGCACGAACACTGAAGCTTTCTTT.

V gene TRBV4-3 combines with J gene TRBJ2-7, with D perhaps assigned TRBD1 or TRBD2 (5 bases each). The germline V gene encodes CDR1 LGHNA and CDR2 YSLEER. The CDR3 spans 15 residues. Trimming took off 2 bases at V and 5 bases at J, with 16 bases between the two ends. CDR3: CASSQSGRRSHEQYF. CDR3 DNA sequence: TGCGCCAGCAGCCAATCGGGACGGAGGTCCCACGAGCAGTACTTC.

The chain employs TRBV27 and TRBJ2-2; no definite D call. The ends were cut back, 8 bases at V and 1 base at J, with 11 bases in the middle. The V gene's germline CDR1 is MNHEY and CDR2 SMNVEV (reference sequence). The CDR3 extends over 14 amino acids. The CDR3, as DNA: TGTGCCAGCCAACAGAGGCGGAACACCGGGGAGCTGTTTTTT. Translation: CASQQRRNTGELFF.

The genes are TRBV10-3 and TRBJ2-2; D unclear. This CDR3 has 14 residues. CDR1 is ENHRY and CDR2 is SYGVKD in the germline V gene. The CDR3 protein is CLSMKEANTGELFF. Written as DNA, the CDR3 is TGTTTGTCGATGAAAGAAGCGAACACCGGGGAGCTGTTTTTT.

The V gene is TRBV6-5, the J gene TRBJ1-2; 7 bases fit TRBD1. The CDR3 consists of 13 residues. Looked up from germline, CDR1 is MNHEY and CDR2 is SVGAGI. V lost 6 bases, J lost 5 bases, and 6 bases stayed unmatched. The CDR3 DNA is TGTGCCAGCAGACGACAGGGAGGATATGGCTACACCTTC. Translation gives CASRRQGGYGYTF.

This chain joins TRBV2 and TRBJ2-7; D is unclear. There are 12 residues in the CDR3. The V gene lost 5 bases and the J gene lost 1 base, with 6 bases spanning the gap. The germline V gene encodes CDR1 SNHLY and CDR2 FYNNEI. CDR3 protein: CASSPVSYEQYF. The CDR3 DNA is TGTGCCAGCAGTCCCGTTTCCTACGAGCAGTACTTC.

This chain joins TRBV6-4 and TRBJ2-3, with 8 nucleotides matching TRBD2. The trim removed 6 bases at V and 3 bases at J, leaving 2 bases unmatched. The CDR3 runs to 13 residues. Germline assignment: CDR1 MRHNA and CDR2 SNTAGT. The DNA for the CDR3 is TGTGCCAGCAGCGCGGGGGGAACAGATACGCAGTATTTT. The encoded protein is CASSAGGTDTQYF.

V usage is TRBV10-3 and J usage is TRBJ1-1; D is possibly TRBD1 (5 bases). This CDR3 contains 12 residues. The germline V and J ends were trimmed by 11 bases and 4 bases, with 14 bases remaining between them. The germline gives CDR1 ENHRY, CDR2 SYGVKD. The CDR3 coding sequence is TGTGCCGCGCGCGGGGACGGCACTGAAGCTTTCTTT. Translated, it gives CAARGDGTEAFF.

The chain employs TRBV5-1 and TRBJ1-3, with 9 bases fitting TRBD1. Germline loops: CDR1 SGHRS, CDR2 YFSETQ. Trimming at V came to 3 bases and at J to 0 bases, leaving 10 bases not matched to a gene. CDR3 length equals 18 residues. The CDR3 DNA reads as TGCGCCAGCAGCTCCTTCGGGACAGGGACTAACTCTGGAAACACCATATATTTT. Amino acids: CASSSFGTGTNSGNTIYF.

The chain carries TRBV7-2 and TRBJ1-5, with a possible D match to TRBD1 (5 bases). The length of the CDR3 is 14 residues. V lost 4 bases and J lost 6, with 13 bases in between. Germline values: CDR1 SGHTA, CDR2 FQGNSA. In nucleotides, the CDR3 is TGTGCCAGCAGCTCACACGGGGCGAGTCAGCCCCAGCATTTT. Translating gives CASSSHGASQPQHF.

The chain employs TRBV19 and TRBJ2-7; the D gene is possibly TRBD2 (5 bases). Germline CDR1 LNHDA, CDR2 SQIVND (reference sequence). CDR3 length: 13 amino acids. V lost 6 bases and J lost 5, with 14 bases in between. The CDR3 sequence is CASRKAEADEQYF. The CDR3 DNA reads TGTGCCAGTAGGAAAGCTGAAGCGGACGAGCAGTACTTC.

To note about this clone: A read error may account for a junction end that differs from germline. The chain is built from TRBV15 and TRBJ2-1, with D perhaps TRBD2 (5 bases). The CDR3 is made up of 14 amino acids. Germline V gene lookup returns CDR1 LNHNV and CDR2 YYDKDF (reference sequence). The CDR3: CATSEADSHNEQFF. The CDR3, as DNA: TGTGCCACCAGCGAGGCGGACTCCCACAATGAGCAGTTCTTC.

This clone was recorded a few times. The chain recombines TRBV3-1 (or the pseudogene TRBV3-2) with TRBJ1-6; 8 bases fit TRBD1. Germline CDR1 LGHDT, CDR2 YNNKEL (reference sequence). V shed 4 bases and J 1 base; nucleotides not matched to a gene: 0. The CDR3 is 15 residues long. In DNA, the CDR3 is TGTGCCAGCAGCCGACAGGGGTCCTATAATTCACCCCTCCACTTT. Translated, it gives CASSRQGSYNSPLHF.

This chain uses TRBV7-2 with TRBJ2-7; 11 bases map to TRBD2. The CDR3 has 17 amino acids. Germline CDR1 and CDR2: SGHTA and FQGNSA. J gave up 1 base and V 5 bases, and 10 bases lay outside the gene matches. CDR3 sequence reads: CASSPPVGTSGSYEQYF. In DNA form, the CDR3 reads TGTGCCAGCAGCCCCCCCGTGGGGACTAGCGGTTCCTACGAGCAGTACTTC. Full variable domain (outside the CDR3, taken from reference TRBV7-2 and TRBJ2-7): GAGVSQSPSNKVTEKGKDVELRCDPISGHTALYWYRQSLGQGLEFLIYFQGNSAPDKSGLPSDRFSAERTGGSVSTLTIQRTQQEDSAVYLCASSPPVGTSGSYEQYFGPGTRLTVT.

The chain uses TRBV5-1 and TRBJ2-3; TRBD2 aligns across 8 bases. The CDR3 is 16 residues long. Germline V gene data show CDR1 as SGHRS and CDR2 as YFSETQ. With V trimmed by 2 bases and J by 3 bases, 8 bases remained unmatched. This CDR3 reads CASSLGTSGGTDTQYF. In DNA, the CDR3 is TGCGCCAGCAGCTTAGGAACTAGCGGCGGGACAGATACGCAGTATTTT.

V is TRBV4-2 and J is TRBJ1-5; the D is unclear. Germline V lookup: CDR1 LGHNA, CDR2 YNFKEQ. The CDR3 extends over 16 amino acids. V was shortened by 1 base and J by 0 bases, with 10 bases between the two germline ends. The CDR3 spells CASSQGGFYSNQPQHF. The CDR3, as DNA: TGTGCCAGCAGCCAAGGTGGCTTCTATAGCAATCAGCCCCAGCATTTT.

The rearrangement links TRBV5-5 to TRBJ2-7; D remains ambiguous. Germline V gene data show CDR1 as SGHKS and CDR2 as YYEKEE (reference sequence). V lost 5 bases and J 4 bases, leaving 16 bases between the germline ends. The CDR3 sequence is 14 residues long. The CDR3 sequence is CASRISLGLYEQYF. CDR3 sequence (DNA): TGTGCCAGCAGGATTTCCCTGGGCTTGTACGAGCAGTACTTC. Complete variable domain (other parts from reference TRBV5-5 and TRBJ2-7): DAGVTQSPTHLIKTRGQQVTLRCSPISGHKSVSWYQQVLGQGPQFIFQYYEKEERGRGNFPDRFSARQFPNYSSELNVNALLLGDSALYLCASRISLGLYEQYFGPGTRLTVT.

The chain links TRBV9 to TRBJ1-5, with D maybe TRBD1 (5 bases). Trimming pared 4 bases from V and 9 bases from J, leaving 14 bases between. CDR1 is SGDLS, CDR2 YYNGEE, per germline. The CDR3 extends over 13 amino acids. The CDR3 nucleotides read TGTGCCAGCAGCCCCAGGGCTGGAGGGCCCCAGCATTTT. Its protein product is CASSPRAGGPQHF.

The sample holds a few counts of this clone. The chain links TRBV13 to TRBJ1-3; TRBD1 is a possible D gene (5 bases). The V and J ends lost 5 bases and 0 bases respectively, with 11 bases between them. CDR3 length: 15 residues. Per the germline V gene, CDR1 is PRHDT and CDR2 is FYEKMQ (reference sequence). CDR3 DNA: TGTGCCAGCAGCCGCCGACAGAGCTCTGGAAACACCATATATTTT. It translates to CASSRRQSSGNTIYF.